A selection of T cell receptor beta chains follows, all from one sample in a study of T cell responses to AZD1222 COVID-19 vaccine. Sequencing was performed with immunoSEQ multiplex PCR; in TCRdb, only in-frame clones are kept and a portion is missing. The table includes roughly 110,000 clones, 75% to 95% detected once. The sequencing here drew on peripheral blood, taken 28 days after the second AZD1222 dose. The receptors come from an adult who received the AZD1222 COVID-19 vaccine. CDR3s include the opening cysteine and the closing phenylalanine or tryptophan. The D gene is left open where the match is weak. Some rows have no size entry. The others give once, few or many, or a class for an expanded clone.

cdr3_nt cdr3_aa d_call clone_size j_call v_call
TGCGCCAGCAGCCAAGACGAGACCCAGAACACTGAAGCTTTCTTT CASSQDETQNTEAFF NA NA TRBJ1-1 TRBV4-3
TGTGCCAGCAGCTCTAAAACCGGGACCCTAGGGACCCAGTACTTC CASSSKTGTLGTQYF NA few TRBJ2-5 TRBV5-4
TGTGCCAGCAGCCAACCGACGGGTGATACGCAGTATTTT CASSQPTGDTQYF NA NA TRBJ2-3 TRBV3-1/TRBV3-2
TGCGCCAGCAGCTTGGCCAGCGGGGTCACAGATACGCAGTATTTT CASSLASGVTDTQYF TRBD2 NA TRBJ2-3 TRBV5-1
TGTGCCAGCAGTGAAGCGGGGGTCTCCTACGAGCAGTACTTC CASSEAGVSYEQYF TRBD2 NA TRBJ2-7 TRBV7-2
TGCGCCAGCAGCCAAGATTGGCCCCGGGAGCTGTTTTTT CASSQDWPRELFF NA NA TRBJ2-2 TRBV4-1
TGTGCCAGCAGCTACAGGGCTAAAAGCTACGAGCAGTACTTC CASSYRAKSYEQYF NA NA TRBJ2-7 TRBV28
TGTGCCAGCTCCCTGGGAACGAATAATTCACCCCTCCACTTT CASSLGTNNSPLHF NA NA TRBJ1-6 TRBV18
TGTGCCAGCAGCAGGACTAGCGGGGAGGATACGCAGTATTTT CASSRTSGEDTQYF TRBD2 few TRBJ2-3 TRBV5-4
TGCGCCAGCAGCCTGGGACAGTACAATGAGCAGTTCTTC CASSLGQYNEQFF TRBD1 few TRBJ2-1 TRBV5-1
TGTGCCTGGAGTAAGGGACTAGGACAAGAGACCCAGTACTTC CAWSKGLGQETQYF TRBD2 few TRBJ2-5 TRBV30
TGCGCCAGCAGCCAGCGGGACCTTGATAATTCACCCCTCCACTTT CASSQRDLDNSPLHF NA NA TRBJ1-6 TRBV4-1
TGTGCCAGCAGCACAACCGGGACAAGGGGCTACGAGCAGTACTTC CASSTTGTRGYEQYF NA NA TRBJ2-7 TRBV7-2
TGTGCCAGCAGTCCCGTCCCCCTCTCCTACGAGCAGTACTTC CASSPVPLSYEQYF NA NA TRBJ2-7 TRBV6-5
TGTGCCAGCAGCCCAACGGCCGCCGGCACTGAAGCTTTCTTT CASSPTAAGTEAFF NA NA TRBJ1-1 TRBV7-9
TGTGCCAGCAGCCAACCGGGACTAGCGCAGAATACGCAGTATTTT CASSQPGLAQNTQYF TRBD2 NA TRBJ2-3 TRBV7-2
TGTGCCAGTAGTGTACCAGGGGCAGCACCCCTCCACTTT CASSVPGAAPLHF NA NA TRBJ1-6 TRBV19
TGTGCCAGCAGCTTGGAACCCTACACTGAAGCTTTCTTT CASSLEPYTEAFF NA NA TRBJ1-1 TRBV5-8
TGTGCCAGCAGCTTAGGGGGGGTCCACTATGGCTACACCTTC CASSLGGVHYGYTF NA NA TRBJ1-2 TRBV13
TGTGCCAGTATAGAAACTAGCGGAGCCTACAATGAGCAGTTCTTC CASIETSGAYNEQFF TRBD2 NA TRBJ2-1 TRBV19
TGTGCCAGCAGCTTAGATCGGGCGGGGGAGCAGTTCTTC CASSLDRAGEQFF NA NA TRBJ2-1 TRBV11-2